This entry features one T cell receptor (beta chain) sequence. Its antigen is still unknown. This entry is derived from a study of blood T cells in healthy people across ages. The study, taken as a whole, reports: Higher diversity and more naive CD4+ cells were features of long-lived donors, compared to aged donors. Older age went with lower TCR beta diversity per million T cells, in a roughly linear way.

Together with a sample-barcoded 5' primer, a J-beta primer mix was included in a second PCR lasting about 7 to 11 cycles. TCRdb called the 5' RACE reads again in MiXCR, with one record for every CDR3 protein. The data contain hundreds of thousands of distinct CDR3 sequences, 52% of them singletons. Germline assignment: CDR1 DFQATT and CDR2 SNEGSKA (reference sequence). This CDR3 spans 13 amino acids. Trimming stripped 6 bases from V and 5 bases from J, with 16 bases between. This chain uses TRBV20-1 with TRBJ2-5, with a weak D call TRBD1 (5 bases). The TCR sequence derives from a woman older than 75 in good health. The specimen sequenced was blood. CDR3 bases: TGCAGTGCATTCGCTAGGGGTGGCGAGACCCAGTACTTC. Encoded protein: CSAFARGGETQYF.